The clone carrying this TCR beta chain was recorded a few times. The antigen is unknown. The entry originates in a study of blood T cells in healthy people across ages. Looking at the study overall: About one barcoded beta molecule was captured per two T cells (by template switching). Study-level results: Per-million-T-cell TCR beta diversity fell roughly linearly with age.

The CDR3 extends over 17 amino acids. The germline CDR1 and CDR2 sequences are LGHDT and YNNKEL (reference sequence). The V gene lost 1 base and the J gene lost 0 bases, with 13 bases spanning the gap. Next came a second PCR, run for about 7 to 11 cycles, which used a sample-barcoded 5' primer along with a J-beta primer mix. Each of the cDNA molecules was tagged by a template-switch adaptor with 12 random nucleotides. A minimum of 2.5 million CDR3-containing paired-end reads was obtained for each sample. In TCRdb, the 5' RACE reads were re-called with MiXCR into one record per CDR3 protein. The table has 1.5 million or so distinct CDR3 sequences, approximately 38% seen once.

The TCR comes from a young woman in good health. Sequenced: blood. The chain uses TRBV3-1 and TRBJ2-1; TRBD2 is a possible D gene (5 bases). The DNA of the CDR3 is TGTGCCAGCAGCCAAGGGGTGAGCGGCAGCTCCTACAATGAGCAGTTCTTC. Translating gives CASSQGVSGSSYNEQFF.